The following is a TCR beta chain sequence with its context. Original processing methods: Estimation of nucleated cell counts relied on the amplification of reference gene primers. Sequenced by immunoSEQ multiplex PCR; TCRdb stores in-frame clones only, minus some. V and J calls plus clone size are reproduced from that table; the DNA served to infer D and trimming. Here the sample spans about 230,000 clones, 65% to 90% being singletons. This sample was taken from a study of blood T cell repertoires in COVID-19. In the study overall: Acute and convalescent COVID-19 samples came from the United States, Italy and Spain. PBMCs, B-cell-depleted T cells, or T cells provided the cDNA or gDNA that made up the material.

The sample taken for sequencing was peripheral blood. This sequence was found in a woman aged 50 to 65 with acute or convalescent COVID-19.

This CDR3 is CATSDFGTAQETQYF. The DNA for the CDR3 is TGTGCCACCAGTGATTTTGGGACAGCACAAGAGACCCAGTACTTC. This chain uses TRBV24-1 with TRBJ2-5; 7 bases match TRBD1. The trim removed 1 base at V and 2 bases at J, leaving 3 bases unmatched. Germline V gives CDR1 KGHDR, CDR2 SFDVKD. The length of the CDR3 is 15 residues.